These 9 T cell receptor beta chains share one sample of origin, sequenced in a study of blood T cells in healthy people across ages. A second roughly 7 to 11 cycle PCR used barcoded and J-beta primers. Each CDR3 protein is one row after TCRdb ran MiXCR on the 5' RACE reads. Of approximately 940,000 distinct CDR3 sequences in the sample, under 50% were seen once. The sample was blood. The receptors here all came from a man aged 30 to 39 in good health.

CDR3: CASSFDRATDTQYF. DNA of the CDR3: TGTGCCAGCAGCTTCGACAGGGCCACAGATACGCAGTATTTT. This rearrangement joins TRBV7-9 to TRBJ2-3, with 7 bases identical to TRBD1. This CDR3 has 14 residues. With 3 bases clipped from V and 2 bases from J, the junction kept 2 bases outside the gene matches. The germline gives CDR1 SEHNR, CDR2 FQNEAQ (reference sequence).

The chain recombines TRBV2 with TRBJ2-7; D remains ambiguous. The germline V gene encodes CDR1 SNHLY and CDR2 FYNNEI. The CDR3 extends over 16 amino acids. Trimming took off 2 bases at V and 3 bases at J, with 17 bases between the two ends. Here the CDR3 reads CASSELGRKSYYEQYF. In nucleotides, the CDR3 is TGTGCCAGCAGTGAATTGGGCCGAAAGTCCTACTACGAGCAGTACTTC.

V usage is TRBV12-3 or TRBV12-4 and J usage is TRBJ2-1; D may be TRBD2 (5 bases). This CDR3 contains 13 residues. The ends were cut back, 7 bases at V and 9 bases at J, with 16 bases in the middle. The CDR3 here is CASTPTLGGEQFF. CDR3 nucleotide sequence: TGTGCCAGCACCCCCACCTTAGGAGGTGAGCAGTTCTTC.

The chain recombines TRBV3-1 with TRBJ2-4; perhaps TRBD2 as D (5 bases). The germline V gene has CDR1 LGHDT and CDR2 YNNKEL (reference sequence). V was clipped by 4 bases and J by 3 bases, with 16 bases between them. The CDR3 has 16 amino acids. CDR3 sequence (DNA): TGTGCCAGCAGCCCCCGAACTAGTGGGAGCAAAAACATTCAGTACTTC. As protein: CASSPRTSGSKNIQYF.

The chain couples TRBV4-2 to TRBJ2-1; tentative D call: TRBD1 (6 bases). The V end lost 4 bases, the J end lost 0 bases, and 16 bases lay between the germline ends. Germline V gene data show CDR1 as LGHNA and CDR2 as YNFKEQ. The CDR3 covers 17 residues. CDR3 sequence reads: CASSRTAGQSSYNEQFF. The DNA for the CDR3 is TGTGCCAGCAGCCGCACGGCCGGACAGAGCTCCTACAATGAGCAGTTCTTC.

This clonotype was observed a handful of times. The gene calls are TRBV4-3 and TRBJ2-1; D is unresolved. V was trimmed by 0 bases and J by 4 bases, leaving 13 bases between them. Germline V lookup: CDR1 LGHNA, CDR2 YSLEER. This CDR3 is 16 amino acids long. The CDR3 loop reads CASSQDSTEIYNEQFF. CDR3 coding DNA: TGCGCCAGCAGCCAAGATAGCACAGAGATATACAATGAGCAGTTCTTC.

This clonotype was observed a handful of times. The chain combines TRBV4-1 with TRBJ1-1; 7 bases are a match to TRBD1. Germline V gene sequence: CDR1 MGHRA, CDR2 YSYEKL. The CDR3 loop spans 17 amino acids. V trimming: 0 bases; J trimming: 0 bases; junction bases outside the gene matches: 7. CDR3 residues: CASSQDFLTGMNTEAFF. The CDR3 coding sequence is TGCGCCAGCAGCCAAGATTTCCTGACAGGGATGAACACTGAAGCTTTCTTT.

This clonotype occurred a few times. The chain joins TRBV7-2 to TRBJ2-7, with 10 bases aligning to TRBD2. The V segment lost 5 bases and the J segment 2 bases; nucleotides outside the gene matches: 9. Per germline, CDR1 SGHTA and CDR2 FQGNSA. The CDR3 is 16 amino acids. As DNA, the CDR3 is TGTGCCAGCAGCCAGCGGGGGGGTCGTATTACCTACGAGCAGTACTTC. Residues: CASSQRGGRITYEQYF.

V usage is TRBV6-6 and J usage is TRBJ1-2; no clear D. Germline values: CDR1 MNHNY, CDR2 SVGAGI (reference sequence). V was shortened by 0 bases and J by 2 bases, with 7 bases between the two germline ends. CDR3 length: 14 residues. CDR3 in DNA: TGTGCCAGCAGTTACTCGCAGGTCAACTATGGCTACACCTTC. Translated: CASSYSQVNYGYTF.